The 20 T cell receptor beta chains presented below share a single source sample, sequenced in a study of PD-L1 blockade in urothelial cancer. Sequencing was performed with immunoSEQ multiplex PCR; in TCRdb, only in-frame clones are kept and a portion is missing. The sample records about 37,000 clones, over 65% being singletons. The specimen was PBMCs, collected around atezolizumab (anti-PD-L1) treatment. Receptors were obtained from a man aged 60-69 years with urothelial cancer.

The J gene is TRBJ2-1, the V gene TRBV5-1, with 8 bases identical to TRBD2. This CDR3 has 15 amino acids. Germline V lookup: CDR1 SGHRS, CDR2 YFSETQ. Trimming took 4 bases from V and 9 from J; bases not matched to a gene: 12. CDR3 residues: CASSRIGGAGSEQFF. The CDR3 coding sequence is TGCGCCAGCAGCAGAATCGGGGGGGCTGGCAGTGAGCAGTTCTTC.

This chain connects TRBV5-5 to TRBJ1-1, with 7 bases identical to TRBD1. The CDR3 is 18 residues long. Trimming at V came to 0 bases and at J to 0 bases, leaving 11 bases not matched to a gene. Germline V gene sequence: CDR1 SGHKS, CDR2 YYEKEE (reference sequence). CDR3: CASSLGGWDRIMNTEAFF. CDR3 sequence (DNA): TGTGCCAGCAGCTTGGGGGGATGGGACAGAATAATGAACACTGAAGCTTTCTTT.

This chain links TRBV6-5 with TRBJ1-6, with a weak D call TRBD1 (6 bases). Trimming pared 0 bases from V and 6 bases from J, leaving 12 bases between. CDR1 and CDR2 (germline): MNHEY, SVGAGI. The CDR3 sequence is 16 residues long. CDR3 sequence: CASSYSSSGVNSPLHF. The CDR3 bases are TGTGCCAGCAGTTACTCTTCGTCAGGGGTTAATTCACCCCTCCACTTT.

The chain carries TRBV19 and TRBJ2-3; 11 bases are shared with TRBD2. There are 16 residues in the CDR3. Germline V gene data show CDR1 as LNHDA and CDR2 as SQIVND (reference sequence). V lost 3 bases and J lost 5; bases outside the gene matches: 7. In DNA, the CDR3 is TGTGCCAGTAGTATGAACCTAGCGGGGGGACTAGATACGCAGTATTTT. This translates into CASSMNLAGGLDTQYF.

The rearrangement uses TRBV19 and TRBJ1-3; 7 bases map to TRBD1. This CDR3 is built from 17 residues. After removal of 5 bases from V and 0 bases from J, the junction contained 10 bases not matched to a gene. The germline V gene encodes CDR1 LNHDA and CDR2 SQIVND (reference sequence). CDR3 residues: CASSRGQLIDSGNTIYF. CDR3 DNA: TGTGCCAGTAGTCGGGGACAGCTGATCGACTCTGGAAACACCATATATTTT.

V usage is TRBV5-1 and J usage is TRBJ1-1; the D gene is possibly TRBD1 (6 bases). The CDR3 has 15 residues. Germline lookup yields CDR1 SGHRS and CDR2 YFSETQ. Trimming cost V 7 bases and J 1 base, with 17 bases left between them. The CDR3 nucleotides are TGCGCCAGCGCCGAGGACAGACTACCGAACACTGAAGCTTTCTTT. Encoded protein: CASAEDRLPNTEAFF.

The chain couples TRBV7-9 to TRBJ1-5, with 8 bases aligning to TRBD1. The V segment lost 5 bases and the J segment 3 bases; nucleotides outside the gene matches: 9. From germline, CDR1 is SEHNR and CDR2 FQNEAQ (reference sequence). The CDR3 consists of 16 residues. The CDR3 region has the DNA TGTGCCAGCAGCGAACCGACAGGGGATTTCAATCAGCCCCAGCATTTT. This encodes CASSEPTGDFNQPQHF.

The J gene is TRBJ2-5, the V gene TRBV6-4; perhaps TRBD2 as D (5 bases). Germline values: CDR1 MRHNA, CDR2 SNTAGT. V was clipped by 7 bases and J by 3 bases, with 9 bases between them. CDR3 length: 12 residues. CDR3 loop: CASKREKETQYF. The DNA for the CDR3 is TGTGCCAGCAAACGGGAAAAAGAGACCCAGTACTTC.

This chain links TRBV5-4 with TRBJ2-3, with 7 bases fitting TRBD1. Germline V gene data show CDR1 as SGHNT and CDR2 as YYREEE (reference sequence). This CDR3 is 16 amino acids long. V shed 3 bases and J 1 base; nucleotides not matched to a gene: 8. The CDR3 DNA sequence: TGTGCCAGCAGCTCCCAAATCGGACAGGGCACAGATACGCAGTATTTT. This sequence encodes CASSSQIGQGTDTQYF.

The chain has TRBV2 and TRBJ2-3; the match to TRBD1 covers 7 bases. The CDR3 is 13 amino acids. Losses at the gene ends were 8 bases for V and 0 bases for J; bases not matched to a gene: 2. Germline-derived CDR1 and CDR2 are SNHLY and FYNNEI. The CDR3, as DNA: TGTGCCAGCGGGACAGCCAGCACAGATACGCAGTATTTT. Its protein is CASGTASTDTQYF.

V usage is TRBV7-9 and J usage is TRBJ2-3; 11 bases are a match to TRBD2. Trimming took 4 bases from V and 2 from J; bases not matched to a gene: 2. The CDR3 extends over 15 amino acids. Germline V lookup: CDR1 SEHNR, CDR2 FQNEAQ (reference sequence). Here the CDR3 reads CASSSTSGATDTQYF. CDR3 DNA: TGTGCCAGCAGCTCGACTAGCGGGGCCACAGATACGCAGTATTTT. Based on the CDR3 plus reference TRBV7-9 and TRBJ2-3, the full variable domain is DTGVSQNPRHKITKRGQNVTFRCDPISEHNRLYWYRQTLGQGPEFLTYFQNEAQLEKSRLLSDRFSAERPKGSFSTLEIQRTEQGDSAMYLCASSSTSGATDTQYFGPGTRLTVL.

V and J are TRBV5-1 and TRBJ1-6, with 7 positions matching TRBD1. Trimming at V came to 2 bases and at J to 8 bases, leaving 13 bases not matched to a gene. The V gene's germline CDR1 is SGHRS and CDR2 YFSETQ. The CDR3 is 17 amino acids. The CDR3 coding sequence is TGCGCCAGCAGCTTTGGACAGGCTTTTAGGCCAGATTCACCCCTCCACTTT. Its translation is CASSFGQAFRPDSPLHF.

The chain combines TRBV25-1 with TRBJ1-1; 7 positions match TRBD1. This CDR3 comprises 14 residues. Germline assignment: CDR1 MGHDK and CDR2 SYGVNS. V gave up 4 bases and J gave up 6 bases; unmatched junction bases: 8. The CDR3 region is CASSVSGGKAEAFF. In DNA, the CDR3 is TGTGCCAGCAGTGTCTCAGGGGGGAAGGCTGAAGCTTTCTTT.

Turning to this clone: Germline is not matched at one junction end, which may reflect a read error. The J gene is TRBJ2-4, the V gene TRBV2; D is uncertain. Per germline, CDR1 SNHLY and CDR2 FYNNEI. The length of the CDR3 is 11 residues. This CDR3 is CASSEASRVSF. The CDR3 nucleotides are TGTGCCAGCAGTGAAGCTTCCCGCGTTAGTTTC.

The chain uses TRBV28 and TRBJ2-7; TRBD2 agrees at 13 bases. Germline CDR1 reads MDHEN; CDR2 reads SYDVKM. The CDR3 sequence is 16 residues long. J lost 2 bases, V lost 3 bases, and 4 bases had no gene match. The CDR3 here is CASSFHTSGGAYEQYF. The DNA of the CDR3 is TGTGCCAGCAGTTTTCACACTAGCGGGGGGGCCTACGAGCAGTACTTC.

The gene calls are TRBV5-1 and TRBJ1-2; unclear D gene. Trimming left V 3 bases short and J 8 bases short, with 17 bases between. Germline V gives CDR1 SGHRS, CDR2 YFSETQ. The CDR3 spans 14 residues. The CDR3 DNA reads as TGCGCCAGCAGCTCCGAAACCGTCCTCGGGGGCTACACCTTC. It codes for CASSSETVLGGYTF. Supplemented by reference TRBV5-1 and TRBJ1-2, the full variable domain reads KAGVTQTPRYLIKTRGQQVTLSCSPISGHRSVSWYQQTPGQGLQFLFEYFSETQRNKGNFPGRFSGRQFSNSRSEMNVSTLELGDSALYLCASSSETVLGGYTFGSGTRLTVV.

The CDR3 nucleotides read TGTGCCAGCAGTTCCTGGACAGGGGCGCAGTATTTT. This gives the protein CASSSWTGAQYF. J is TRBJ2-3 and V is TRBV27; the match to TRBD1 covers 9 bases. The germline CDR1 and CDR2 sequences are MNHEY and SMNVEV (reference sequence). This CDR3 region has 12 residues. With V trimmed by 4 bases and J by 10 bases, 3 bases remained unmatched.

CDR3 sequence (DNA): TGTGCCAGCTCACCGCCGAACCTGGGCGGCTACACCTTC. Translated, it gives CASSPPNLGGYTF. This chain links TRBV18 with TRBJ1-2; no clear D. Trimming cost V 3 bases and J 8 bases, with 13 bases left between them. The V gene's germline CDR1 is KGHSH and CDR2 LQKENI. The CDR3 is made up of 13 amino acids.

This chain links TRBV30 with TRBJ1-5; TRBD1 aligns across 7 bases. Germline V CDR1 and CDR2: GTSNPN, SVGIG (reference sequence). The CDR3 length is 13 residues. Unmatched junction bases numbered 3, after V lost 6 bases and J lost 1 base. CDR3 DNA sequence: TGTGCCTGCTCGGGACAGAGCAATCAGCCCCAGCATTTT. Translation: CACSGQSNQPQHF.

This sequence joins TRBV18 and TRBJ1-6, with 10 bases that match TRBD1. The germline gives CDR1 KGHSH, CDR2 LQKENI. This CDR3 has 15 amino acids. With V trimmed by 6 bases and J by 5 bases, 4 bases remained unmatched. The CDR3 reads CASSPGTGDNSPLHF. The CDR3 nucleotides read TGTGCCAGCTCTCCCGGGACAGGGGATAATTCACCCCTCCACTTT. Drawing the rest from reference TRBV18 and TRBJ1-6, the complete variable domain is NAGVMQNPRHLVRRRGQEARLRCSPMKGHSHVYWYRQLPEEGLKFMVYLQKENIIDESGMPKERFSAEFPKEGPSILRIQQVVRGDSAAYFCASSPGTGDNSPLHFGNGTRLTVT.